This TCR beta chain came from a study of persistence of HIV-infected CD4 T cells (TCRdb year 2020). At the level of the whole study: CMV- and HIV-1 Gag-responding CD4+ T cells were isolated from ART-treated individuals so that antigen-driven clonal expansion of HIV-1-infected cells could be examined. The median time participants had been on suppressive ART was less than 10 years. Peripheral blood samples of up to about 200 mL were obtained at multiple time points, with the exception of a couple of participants, for whom leukapheresis was performed at a single time point. TCRbeta sequencing assessed the clonality of all cells in each sorted population, while proviral sequencing assessed the clonality of infected cells. In the cross-participant TCR cluster analysis, eight or nine participants were included for CMV and over five participants were included for Gag.

The treatment or condition label, read with the paper, signifies: suppressive antiretroviral therapy. A pool of overlapping HIV-1 Gag 15-mer peptides was used at approximately 0.9 ug per peptide per mL for cell stimulation. Memory CD4+ T cells that did not respond, being CD40L-negative, CD69-negative and CD45RO-high, were sorted as memory populations depleted of antigen-responding cells. Participants were HIV-1-infected adults who started suppressive ART during chronic infection. For at least 4 years, participants had undetectable plasma HIV-1 RNA, below 50 copies/mL. To be included, a participant needed positive CMV serology and a CD4+ T cell count above 400 cells/uL. Before stimulation, PBMCs were isolated using density centrifugation and then depleted of CD8+ T cells. CD8-depleted PBMCs were stimulated for 15 to 20 hours with anti-CD28/CD49d costimulation, CD40-blocking antibody and enfuvirtide to prevent new infections. Cell sorting was performed on a Beckman Coulter MoFlo Legacy or XDP sorter, and dead cells were excluded with propidium iodide. For samples with more than one million cells, genomic DNA was extracted with the QIAamp DNA Mini Kit, and for all other samples the Quick-DNA Microprep Kit was used.

TCRbeta repertoires were sequenced from genomic DNA with the immunoSEQ hsTCRB assay version 4 in survey mode. Genomic DNA was diluted to 7.5 to 10 ng/uL, and up to about 1 ug per sample was used for TCRbeta sequencing. The authors' pipeline ran thus. Analysis of the TCRbeta data was done in ImmunoSeq Analyzer 3.0, and diversity was computed on productive nucleotide rearrangements. The improved Chao index was used to estimate lower-bound TCR diversity, and the Gini coefficient was used to estimate clonality using the Immunarch R package. Nucleotide rearrangements that differed but encoded the same CDR3beta amino acid sequence were counted as separate clonotypes. Differential abundance analysis found TCRbeta sequences that were significantly enriched in antigen-responding cells compared with anti-CD3/anti-CD28-activated cells. Using predicted peptide-MHC specificity as the basis, GLIPH2 grouped TCRs into clusters, both for each participant individually and for the merged data sets that combined participants. This immuneACCESS table, as held by TCRdb, lists in-frame sequences with V and J called but not all clones. Of the missing ones, under half trace to an unresolved V gene in checked studies; the others have no known cause. The V and J calls and the clone size are those of that table, but D and trimming were determined from the DNA. Across this sample there are about 40,000 clones, with 75% to 80% seen only once. Clones ranked in the top ten supply over 12% of the sample.

V is trimmed back by 7 bases and J by 2 bases, and the junction contains 7 bases that no gene match accounts for. CDR1 is given as LNHDA and CDR2 as SQIVND, both from the germline V gene (reference sequence). Taken from cysteine to phenylalanine, the CDR3 has 14 residues. Only the CDR3 part of the read is kept: 42 bases, read in frame from the first base. Remarks on this clone: Its target antigen remains unknown. No base qualities exist here, and no much larger clone lies one base off it.

General findings and caveats noted by the study authors: Within the same sorted populations, TCR oligoclonality correlated with proviral oligoclonality. Significantly lower TCRbeta richness was observed in CMV- and Gag-responding cells than in anti-CD3/anti-CD28-responding cells, and higher oligoclonality was observed in CMV-responding cells than in CD3/CD28-stimulated and Gag-responding cells. Enrichment of degenerate expanded CDR3beta sequences was found in antigen-responding cells, suggesting convergent selection of CD4+ responses to CMV and Gag. Because the TCR analyses were done in bulk, restricting them to just the rare CMV-responding cells that actually carried HIV-1 proviruses was not possible. Few individuals were included in the study, and only a limited range of antigens was tested.

Sequencing used CD4+ T cells sorted from PBMCs after roughly 18-hour stimulation, obtained from a patient who received antiretroviral therapy. The sample's cell subset or site, from its label and the paper: CD40L-CD69- CD45RO-high memory CD4 T cells not responding to Gag peptides. This receptor was identified in an adult man with HIV who was CMV-seropositive. The chain couples TRBV19 to TRBJ1-1; 7 junctional bases match TRBD1. The nucleotide sequence reads TGTGCCAGTACCGCGGGACAGATTAACACTGAAGCTTTCTTT. Translated, it gives CASTAGQINTEAFF.